The 20 T cell receptor beta chains listed next were all sequenced from one sample in a study of blood T cell repertoires in COVID-19. Clones were sequenced by immunoSEQ multiplex PCR, and TCRdb holds only the in-frame ones, with some missing. The sample carries roughly 320,000 clones, approximately 85% recorded once. The sample was peripheral blood. The receptors here all came from a human donor in a cohort sampled during active COVID-19.

The genes are TRBV6-5 and TRBJ1-3; D might be TRBD1 (5 bases). The germline V and J ends were trimmed by 2 bases and 0 bases, with 11 bases remaining between them. The CDR3 totals 16 residues. Germline lookup yields CDR1 MNHEY and CDR2 SVGAGI. Written as DNA, the CDR3 is TGTGCCAGCAGTTACGGGGCCAAGAGCTCTGGAAACACCATATATTTT. As protein: CASSYGAKSSGNTIYF.

The V gene is TRBV30, the J gene TRBJ1-2, with TRBD1 matching 8 bases. V dropped 4 bases and J dropped 6; count of bases not matched to a gene: 10. CDR3 length: 14 residues. Germline-derived CDR1 and CDR2 are GTSNPN and SVGIG (reference sequence). The CDR3 spells CAWTGGRVTDGYTF. DNA of the CDR3: TGTGCCTGGACAGGGGGCCGGGTCACGGATGGCTACACCTTC.

The chain employs TRBV25-1 and TRBJ2-7; 9 bases are a match to TRBD1. The V segment lost 7 bases and the J segment 4 bases; nucleotides outside the gene matches: 8. Germline values: CDR1 MGHDK, CDR2 SYGVNS. The CDR3 runs to 14 residues. The CDR3 DNA sequence: TGTGCCAGCATAGGGACAGGGCCACCATACGAGCAGTACTTC. Translating it yields CASIGTGPPYEQYF.

This clone was counted a single time. The V and J genes are TRBV7-9 and TRBJ1-4, with 7 bases aligning to TRBD1. The junction had 8 bases not matched to a gene; V was cut back by 1 base and J by 0 bases. The germline gives CDR1 SEHNR, CDR2 FQNEAQ (reference sequence). The CDR3 covers 18 residues. CDR3 DNA sequence: TGTGCCAGCAGCTTAGTAACCCAACAGGGGACAACTAATGAAAAACTGTTTTTT. The encoded protein is CASSLVTQQGTTNEKLFF.

This chain connects TRBV24-1 to TRBJ1-1; no reliable D call. Trimming left V 3 bases short and J 5 bases short, with 9 bases between. The length of the CDR3 is 13 residues. Germline V gene lookup returns CDR1 KGHDR and CDR2 SFDVKD. CDR3 sequence: CATSDTGRTEAFF. The CDR3 bases are TGTGCCACCAGTGATACTGGGAGGACTGAAGCTTTCTTT.

CDR3 residues: CASSQAPYGYTF. CDR3 DNA: TGTGCCAGCAGCCAGGCACCTTATGGCTACACCTTC. This chain joins TRBV11-2 and TRBJ1-2; unclear D gene. This CDR3 is 12 amino acids long. V was shortened by 5 bases and J by 5 bases, with 9 bases between the two germline ends. Germline V lookup: CDR1 SGHAT, CDR2 FQNNGV. Full variable domain (rest looked up from reference TRBV11-2 and TRBJ1-2): EAGVAQSPRYKIIEKRQSVAFWCNPISGHATLYWYQQILGQGPKLLIQFQNNGVVDDSQLPKDRFSAERLKGVDSTLKIQPAKLEDSAVYLCASSQAPYGYTFGSGTRLTVV.

The chain carries TRBV27 and TRBJ2-1, with 8 bases fitting TRBD2. The germline V gene encodes CDR1 MNHEY and CDR2 SMNVEV (reference sequence). This CDR3 contains 15 residues. With 4 bases clipped from V and 2 bases from J, the junction kept 4 bases outside the gene matches. CDR3 residues: CASSWAGGPYNEQFF. The CDR3 nucleotides are TGTGCCAGCAGTTGGGCGGGGGGCCCCTACAATGAGCAGTTCTTC.

In its sample, this clone was seen a few times. The chain is built from TRBV29-1 and TRBJ1-2; 11 nucleotides align to TRBD1. The germline CDR1 and CDR2 sequences are SQVTM and ANQGSEA. J lost 6 bases, V lost 7 bases, and 10 bases had no gene match. The CDR3 covers 14 residues. The CDR3 DNA reads TGCAGCGGGGGGACAGGGGGAACTATAGATGGCTACACCTTC. Translating gives CSGGTGGTIDGYTF.

The chain carries TRBV5-5 and TRBJ2-7; possibly TRBD1 for D (6 bases). V lost 4 bases, J lost 0 bases, and 8 bases lay in between. The CDR3 covers 13 residues. Looked up from germline, CDR1 is SGHKS and CDR2 is YYEKEE (reference sequence). CDR3 DNA: TGTGCCAGCAGCACAGGGTACTCCTACGAGCAGTACTTC. The encoded protein is CASSTGYSYEQYF.

The rearrangement links TRBV7-8 to TRBJ2-1; 9 bases line up with TRBD1. V shed 3 bases, J shed 4 bases, and the junction held 10 bases outside the gene matches. CDR3 size: 17 residues. Germline loops: CDR1 SGHVS, CDR2 FQNEAQ. The CDR3 loop is CASSLYTGGASYNEQFF. The CDR3 coding sequence is TGTGCCAGCAGCTTGTACACAGGGGGCGCGAGTTACAATGAGCAGTTCTTC.

The chain uses TRBV5-4 and TRBJ2-2; 7 bases are a match to TRBD2. CDR3 length: 15 amino acids. The junction had 6 bases not matched to a gene; V was cut back by 4 bases and J by 3 bases. Germline CDR1 and CDR2: SGHNT and YYREEE (reference sequence). The CDR3: CASSPGLKHTGELFF. The CDR3 DNA reads TGTGCCAGCAGCCCGGGACTAAAACACACCGGGGAGCTGTTTTTT.

For this clone: At the DNA level, this CDR3 is encoded by other sequences in the same sample as well. The CDR3 nucleotides read TGCGCCAGCAGCTTGGAGGGGACAAATCAGCCCCAGCATTTT. Translating it yields CASSLEGTNQPQHF. The chain carries TRBV5-1 and TRBJ1-5, with a tentative D call TRBD1 (6 bases). The CDR3 totals 14 residues. Germline lookup yields CDR1 SGHRS and CDR2 YFSETQ. V lost 0 bases to trimming and J lost 4 bases, with 8 bases between them. Full variable domain (outside the CDR3, taken from reference TRBV5-1 and TRBJ1-5): KAGVTQTPRYLIKTRGQQVTLSCSPISGHRSVSWYQQTPGQGLQFLFEYFSETQRNKGNFPGRFSGRQFSNSRSEMNVSTLELGDSALYLCASSLEGTNQPQHFGDGTRLSIL.

This clone was seen a few times. This rearrangement joins TRBV2 to TRBJ2-3; D is unresolved. From germline, CDR1 is SNHLY and CDR2 FYNNEI. CDR3 length equals 12 residues. Between the trimmed V and J ends, which lost 2 bases and 5 bases, there was a span of 5 bases. CDR3 DNA sequence: TGTGCCAGCAGTGAACGCGGAGATACGCAGTATTTT. Protein sequence: CASSERGDTQYF.

This clone was seen a handful of times. The gene calls are TRBV5-1 and TRBJ1-1; D call uncertain. The CDR3 has 13 residues. The V end lost 4 bases, the J end lost 2 bases, and 9 bases lay between the germline ends. Germline V gene lookup returns CDR1 SGHRS and CDR2 YFSETQ. The CDR3 here is CASSPGVNTEAFF. The CDR3 bases are TGCGCCAGCAGCCCCGGGGTAAACACTGAAGCTTTCTTT.

As for this clone: A junction boundary mismatches the germline segment, possibly from a read error. The identical CDR3 is also encoded by other nucleotide sequences in the sample. The chain links TRBV30 to TRBJ1-1; D is undetermined. The germline gives CDR1 GTSNPN, CDR2 SVGIG (reference sequence). The CDR3 spans 12 residues. This CDR3 reads CAWRRSNTEAFF. As DNA, the CDR3 is TGTGCTTGGAGGCGGAGTAACACTGAAGCTTTCTTT.

The DNA for the CDR3 is TGTGCCAGCAGCTTGTATTCGAGCGAGCGCGCGAACACCGGGGAGCTGTTTTTT. Its translation: CASSLYSSERANTGELFF. The chain combines TRBV5-5 with TRBJ2-2; D remains ambiguous. The length of the CDR3 is 18 residues. The V gene's germline CDR1 is SGHKS and CDR2 YYEKEE (reference sequence). The V and J ends lost 1 base and 0 bases respectively, with 16 bases between them.

This sequence joins TRBV5-1 and TRBJ1-3; 8 bases align to TRBD1. With V trimmed by 4 bases and J by 2 bases, 5 bases remained unmatched. The CDR3 covers 15 residues. Per germline, CDR1 SGHRS and CDR2 YFSETQ. The CDR3 sequence is CASSPLTGAGNTIYF. The CDR3 DNA sequence: TGCGCCAGCAGCCCACTGACAGGGGCTGGAAACACCATATATTTT.

The sample holds one count of this clone. The rearrangement uses TRBV5-1 and TRBJ1-6, with D tentatively TRBD1 (5 bases). Germline CDR1 SGHRS, CDR2 YFSETQ. V was trimmed by 5 bases and J by 12 bases, leaving 15 bases between them. The CDR3 has 13 residues. CDR3 region: CASSGTAGGPLHF. Written as DNA, the CDR3 is TGCGCCAGCAGTGGGACCGCCGGGGGACCCCTCCACTTT.

The J gene is TRBJ1-4, the V gene TRBV6-5, with D maybe TRBD1 (5 bases). Trimming cost V 5 bases and J 4 bases, with 11 bases left between them. This CDR3 has 14 residues. CDR1 is MNHEY and CDR2 is SVGAGI in the germline V gene. The CDR3 reads CASSRQYNNEKLFF. CDR3 coding DNA: TGTGCCAGCAGTCGACAGTACAATAATGAAAAACTGTTTTTT.

V is TRBV5-1 and J is TRBJ2-2; 11 bases agree with TRBD2. J gave up 2 bases and V 0 bases, and 6 bases lay outside the gene matches. Germline-derived CDR1 and CDR2 are SGHRS and YFSETQ. CDR3 length equals 18 residues. The chain's CDR3 is CASSLELAGGDNTGELFF. The CDR3 coding sequence is TGCGCCAGCAGCTTGGAGCTAGCGGGGGGCGACAACACCGGGGAGCTGTTTTTT.